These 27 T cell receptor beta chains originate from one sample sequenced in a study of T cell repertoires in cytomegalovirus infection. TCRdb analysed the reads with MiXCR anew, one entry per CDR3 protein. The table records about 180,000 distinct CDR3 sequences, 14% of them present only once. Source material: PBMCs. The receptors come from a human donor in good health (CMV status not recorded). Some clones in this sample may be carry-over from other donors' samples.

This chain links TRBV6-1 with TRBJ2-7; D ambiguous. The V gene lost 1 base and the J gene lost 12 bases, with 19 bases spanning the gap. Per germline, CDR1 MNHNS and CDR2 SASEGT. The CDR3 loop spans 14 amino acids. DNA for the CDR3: TGTGCCAGCAGTGAAGTCGAACGAGACCTCATGAGGTACTTC. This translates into CASSEVERDLMRYF.

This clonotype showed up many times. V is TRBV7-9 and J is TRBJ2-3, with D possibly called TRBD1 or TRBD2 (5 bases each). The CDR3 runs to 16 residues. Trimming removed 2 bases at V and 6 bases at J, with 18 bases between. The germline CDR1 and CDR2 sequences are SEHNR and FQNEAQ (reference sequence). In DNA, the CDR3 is TGTGCCAGCAGCTTACGCGGAAACCTCGAGGGGGATACGCAGTATTTT. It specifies CASSLRGNLEGDTQYF.

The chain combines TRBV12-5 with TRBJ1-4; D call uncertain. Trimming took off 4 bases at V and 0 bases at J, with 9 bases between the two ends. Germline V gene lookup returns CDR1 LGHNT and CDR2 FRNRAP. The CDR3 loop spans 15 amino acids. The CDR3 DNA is TGTGCTAGTGGTTCTCGGGGTGCAACTAATGAAAAACTGTTTTTT. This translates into CASGSRGATNEKLFF. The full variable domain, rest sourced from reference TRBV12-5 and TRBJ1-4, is DARVTQTPRHKVTEMGQEVTMRCQPILGHNTVFWYRQTMMQGLELLAYFRNRAPLDDSGMPKDRFSAEMPDATLATLKIQPSEPRDSAVYFCASGSRGATNEKLFFGSGTQLSVL.

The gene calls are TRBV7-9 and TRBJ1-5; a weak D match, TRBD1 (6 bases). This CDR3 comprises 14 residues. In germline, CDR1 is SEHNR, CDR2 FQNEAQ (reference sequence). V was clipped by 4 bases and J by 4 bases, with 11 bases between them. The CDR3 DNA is TGTGCCAGCAGCTCAGGGGATCGGAATCAGCCCCAGCATTTT. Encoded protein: CASSSGDRNQPQHF.

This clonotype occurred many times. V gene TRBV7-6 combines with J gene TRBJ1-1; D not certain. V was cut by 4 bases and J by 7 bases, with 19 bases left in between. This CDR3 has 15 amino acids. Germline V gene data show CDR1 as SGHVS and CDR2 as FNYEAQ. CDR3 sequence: CASSSRGFSTDEAFF. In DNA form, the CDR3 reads TGTGCCAGCAGCTCGAGAGGGTTTTCGACGGATGAAGCTTTCTTT.

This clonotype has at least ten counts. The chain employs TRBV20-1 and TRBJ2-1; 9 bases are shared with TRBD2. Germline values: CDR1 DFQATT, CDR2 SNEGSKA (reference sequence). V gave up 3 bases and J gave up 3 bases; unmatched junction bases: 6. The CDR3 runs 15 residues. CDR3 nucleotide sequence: TGCAGTGCTAGGCCGGGACTAGCCGTCTACAATGAGCAGTTCTTC. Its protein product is CSARPGLAVYNEQFF.

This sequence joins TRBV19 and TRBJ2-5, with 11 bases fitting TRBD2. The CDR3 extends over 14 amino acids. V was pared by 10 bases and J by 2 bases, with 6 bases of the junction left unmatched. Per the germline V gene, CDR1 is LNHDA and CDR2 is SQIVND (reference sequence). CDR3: CATSGLAVQETQYF. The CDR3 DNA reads TGTGCCACTTCGGGACTAGCGGTACAAGAGACCCAGTACTTC.

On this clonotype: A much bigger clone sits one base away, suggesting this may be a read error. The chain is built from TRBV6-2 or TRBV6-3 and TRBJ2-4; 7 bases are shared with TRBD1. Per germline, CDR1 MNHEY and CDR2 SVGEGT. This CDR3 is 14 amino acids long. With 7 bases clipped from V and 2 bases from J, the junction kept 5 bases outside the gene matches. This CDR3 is CASTRTGSKNIQYF. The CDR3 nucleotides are TGTGCCAGCACCCGGACAGGATCCAAAAACATTCAGTACTTC.

The CDR3: CASSSGTSRDTQYF. The CDR3 nucleotides read TGTGCCAGCAGTTCCGGGACTTCGAGAGATACGCAGTATTTT. The chain couples TRBV28 to TRBJ2-3, with D possibly matching TRBD2 (6 bases). Trimming pared 4 bases from V and 5 bases from J, leaving 13 bases between. This CDR3 contains 14 residues. Germline CDR1 is MDHEN and CDR2 is SYDVKM.

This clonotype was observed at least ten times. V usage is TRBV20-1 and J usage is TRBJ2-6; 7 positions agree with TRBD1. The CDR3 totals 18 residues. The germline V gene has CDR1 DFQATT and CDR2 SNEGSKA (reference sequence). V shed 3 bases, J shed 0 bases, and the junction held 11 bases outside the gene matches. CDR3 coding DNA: TGCAGTGCTAGCCCTAAAGGGGGCGCCAGCTCTGGGGCCAACGTCCTGACTTTC. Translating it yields CSASPKGGASSGANVLTF.

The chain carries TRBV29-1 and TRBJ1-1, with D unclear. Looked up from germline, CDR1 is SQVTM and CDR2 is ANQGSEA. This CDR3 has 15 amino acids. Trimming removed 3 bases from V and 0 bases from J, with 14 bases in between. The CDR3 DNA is TGCAGCGTTGATAGAGGACGTTGGATGAACACTGAAGCTTTCTTT. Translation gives CSVDRGRWMNTEAFF.

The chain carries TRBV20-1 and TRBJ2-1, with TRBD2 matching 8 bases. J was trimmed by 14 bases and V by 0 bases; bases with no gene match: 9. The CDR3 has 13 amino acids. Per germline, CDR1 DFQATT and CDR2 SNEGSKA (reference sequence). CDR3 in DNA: TGCAGTGCTAGAGATCTAACTAGCGGTCCGGAGTTCTTC. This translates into CSARDLTSGPEFF.

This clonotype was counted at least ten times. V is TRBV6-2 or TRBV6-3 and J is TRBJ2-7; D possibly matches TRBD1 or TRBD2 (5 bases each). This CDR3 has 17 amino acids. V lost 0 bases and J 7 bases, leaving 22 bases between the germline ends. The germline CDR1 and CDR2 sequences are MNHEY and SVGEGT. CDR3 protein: CASSYSRGRAFGGEQYF. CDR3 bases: TGTGCCAGCAGTTACTCCCGTGGGAGAGCCTTTGGGGGAGAGCAGTACTTC.

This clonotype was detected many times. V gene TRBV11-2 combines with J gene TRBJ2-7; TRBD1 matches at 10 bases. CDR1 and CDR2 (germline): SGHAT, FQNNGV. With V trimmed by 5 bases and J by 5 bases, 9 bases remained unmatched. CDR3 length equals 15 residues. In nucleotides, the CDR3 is TGTGCCAGCAGCATAGCCACCGGGACAGGGGACGAGCAGTACTTC. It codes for CASSIATGTGDEQYF.

CDR3 region: CARRRGADTEAFF. The CDR3, as DNA: TGTGCCAGGAGGCGAGGGGCGGACACTGAAGCTTTCTTT. The chain couples TRBV2 to TRBJ1-1, with TRBD1 as a possible D gene (5 bases). The V end was cut by 9 bases, the J end by 3 bases, with 14 bases between. Germline assignment: CDR1 SNHLY and CDR2 FYNNEI. This CDR3 region has 13 residues.

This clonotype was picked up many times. The CDR3 region has the DNA TGCGCCAGCAGCACAGTAGCGGGGGCCGGGAATGAGCAGTTCTTC. The encoded protein is CASSTVAGAGNEQFF. The chain links TRBV5-1 to TRBJ2-1, with 9 positions matching TRBD2. CDR1 and CDR2 (germline): SGHRS, YFSETQ. The CDR3 totals 15 residues. Trimming took 4 bases from V and 7 from J; bases not matched to a gene: 9.

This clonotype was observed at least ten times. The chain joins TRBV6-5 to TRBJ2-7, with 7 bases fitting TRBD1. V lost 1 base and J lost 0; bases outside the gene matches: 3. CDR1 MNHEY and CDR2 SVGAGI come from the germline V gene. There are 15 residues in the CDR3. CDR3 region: CASSYFWDSSYEQYF. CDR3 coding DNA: TGTGCCAGCAGTTACTTCTGGGACAGCTCCTACGAGCAGTACTTC.

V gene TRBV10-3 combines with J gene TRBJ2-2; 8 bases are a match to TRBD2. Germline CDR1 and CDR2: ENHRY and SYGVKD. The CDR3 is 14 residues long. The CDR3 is CAILDGGATGELFF. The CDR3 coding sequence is TGTGCGATCCTTGACGGGGGGGCTACCGGGGAGCTGTTTTTT.

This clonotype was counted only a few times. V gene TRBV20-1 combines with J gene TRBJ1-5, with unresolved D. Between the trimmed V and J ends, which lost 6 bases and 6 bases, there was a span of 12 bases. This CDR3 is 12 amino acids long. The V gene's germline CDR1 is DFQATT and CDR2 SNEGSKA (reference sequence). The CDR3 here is CSATSRIQPQHF. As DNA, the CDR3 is TGCAGTGCGACCTCCCGAATTCAGCCCCAGCATTTT.

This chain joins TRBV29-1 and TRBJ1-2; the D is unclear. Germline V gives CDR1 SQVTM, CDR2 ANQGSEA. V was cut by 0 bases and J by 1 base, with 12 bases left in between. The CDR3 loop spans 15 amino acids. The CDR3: CSVEDNIGDNYGYTF. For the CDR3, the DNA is TGCAGCGTTGAAGATAATATTGGTGATAACTATGGCTACACCTTC.

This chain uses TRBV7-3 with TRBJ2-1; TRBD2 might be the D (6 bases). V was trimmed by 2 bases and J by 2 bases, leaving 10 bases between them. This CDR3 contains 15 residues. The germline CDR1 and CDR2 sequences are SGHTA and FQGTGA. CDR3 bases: TGTGCCAGCAGCTTAGGAGGGGACGCCTACAATGAGCAGTTCTTC. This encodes CASSLGGDAYNEQFF.

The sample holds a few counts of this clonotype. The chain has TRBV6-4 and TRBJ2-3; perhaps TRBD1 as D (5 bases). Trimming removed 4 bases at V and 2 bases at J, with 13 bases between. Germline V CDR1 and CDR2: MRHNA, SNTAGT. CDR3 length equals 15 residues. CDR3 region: CASSASDRDTDTQYF. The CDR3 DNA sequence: TGTGCCAGCAGTGCAAGCGACAGAGACACAGATACGCAGTATTTT.

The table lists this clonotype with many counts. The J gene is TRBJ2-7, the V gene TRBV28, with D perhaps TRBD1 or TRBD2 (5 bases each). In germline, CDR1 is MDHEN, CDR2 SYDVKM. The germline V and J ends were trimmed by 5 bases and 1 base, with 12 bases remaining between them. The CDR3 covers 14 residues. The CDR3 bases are TGTGCCAGCAGTGGTCGGGACGGATCCTACGAGCAGTACTTC. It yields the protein CASSGRDGSYEQYF.

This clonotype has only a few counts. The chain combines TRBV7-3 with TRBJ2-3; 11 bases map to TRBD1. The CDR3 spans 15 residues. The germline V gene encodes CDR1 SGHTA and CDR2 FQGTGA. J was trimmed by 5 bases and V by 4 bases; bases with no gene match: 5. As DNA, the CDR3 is TGTGCCAGCAGCTCTAGGACAGGGGGCCTAGATACGCAGTATTTT. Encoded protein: CASSSRTGGLDTQYF.

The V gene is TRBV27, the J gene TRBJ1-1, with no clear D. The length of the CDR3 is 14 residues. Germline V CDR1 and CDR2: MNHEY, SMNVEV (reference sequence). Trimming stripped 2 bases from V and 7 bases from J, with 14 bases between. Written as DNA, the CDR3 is TGTGCCAGCAGTTTAGTGGTTGGGAGCCATGAAGCTTTCTTT. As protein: CASSLVVGSHEAFF.

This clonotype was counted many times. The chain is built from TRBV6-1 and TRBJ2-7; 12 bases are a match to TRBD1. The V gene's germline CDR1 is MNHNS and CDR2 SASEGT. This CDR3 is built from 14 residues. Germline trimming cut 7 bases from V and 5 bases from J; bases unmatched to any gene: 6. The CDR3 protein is CASTGTGGADEQYF. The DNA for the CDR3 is TGTGCCAGCACGGGGACAGGGGGCGCGGACGAGCAGTACTTC.

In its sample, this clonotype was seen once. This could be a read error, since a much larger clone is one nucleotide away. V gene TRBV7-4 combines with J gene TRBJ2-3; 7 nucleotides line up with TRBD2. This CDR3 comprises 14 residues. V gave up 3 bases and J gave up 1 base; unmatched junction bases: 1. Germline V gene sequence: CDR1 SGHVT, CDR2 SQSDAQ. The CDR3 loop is CASSFAGGTDTQYF. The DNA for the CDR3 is TGTGCCAGCAGCTTTGCGGGGGGCACAGATACGCAGTATTTT.